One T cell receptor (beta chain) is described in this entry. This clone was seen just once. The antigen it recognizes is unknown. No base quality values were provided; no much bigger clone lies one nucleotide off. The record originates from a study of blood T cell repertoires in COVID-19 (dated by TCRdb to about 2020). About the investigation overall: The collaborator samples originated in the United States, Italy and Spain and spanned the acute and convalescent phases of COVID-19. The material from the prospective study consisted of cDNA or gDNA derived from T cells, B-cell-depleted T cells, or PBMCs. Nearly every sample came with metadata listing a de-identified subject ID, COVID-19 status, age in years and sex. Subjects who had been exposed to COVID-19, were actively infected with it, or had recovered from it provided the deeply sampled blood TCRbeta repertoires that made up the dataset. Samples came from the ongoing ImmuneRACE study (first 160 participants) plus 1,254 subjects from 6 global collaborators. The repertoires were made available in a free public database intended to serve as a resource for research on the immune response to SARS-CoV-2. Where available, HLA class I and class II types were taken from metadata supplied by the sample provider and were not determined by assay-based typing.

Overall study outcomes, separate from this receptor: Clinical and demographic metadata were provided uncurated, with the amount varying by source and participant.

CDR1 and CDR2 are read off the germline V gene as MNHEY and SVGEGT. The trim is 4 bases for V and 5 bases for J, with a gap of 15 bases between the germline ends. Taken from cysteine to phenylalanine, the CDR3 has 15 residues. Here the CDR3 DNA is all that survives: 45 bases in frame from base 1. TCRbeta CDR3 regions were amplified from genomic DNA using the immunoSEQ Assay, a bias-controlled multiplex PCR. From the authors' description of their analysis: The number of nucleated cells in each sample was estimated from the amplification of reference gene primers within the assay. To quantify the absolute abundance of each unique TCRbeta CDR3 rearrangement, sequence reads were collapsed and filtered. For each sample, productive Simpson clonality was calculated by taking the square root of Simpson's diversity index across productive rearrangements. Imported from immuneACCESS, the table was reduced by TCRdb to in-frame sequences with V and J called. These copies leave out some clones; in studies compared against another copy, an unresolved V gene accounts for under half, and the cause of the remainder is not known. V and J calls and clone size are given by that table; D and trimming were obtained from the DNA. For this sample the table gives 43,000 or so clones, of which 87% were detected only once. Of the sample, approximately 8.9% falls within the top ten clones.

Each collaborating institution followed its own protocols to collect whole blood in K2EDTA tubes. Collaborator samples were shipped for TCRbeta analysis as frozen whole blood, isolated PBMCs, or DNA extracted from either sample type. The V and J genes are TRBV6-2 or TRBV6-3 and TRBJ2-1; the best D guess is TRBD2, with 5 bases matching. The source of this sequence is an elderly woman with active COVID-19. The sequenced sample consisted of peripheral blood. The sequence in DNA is TGTGCCAGCAGTTCCGCCGGGATCTCTAACAATGAGCAGTTCTTC. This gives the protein CASSSAGISNNEQFF.